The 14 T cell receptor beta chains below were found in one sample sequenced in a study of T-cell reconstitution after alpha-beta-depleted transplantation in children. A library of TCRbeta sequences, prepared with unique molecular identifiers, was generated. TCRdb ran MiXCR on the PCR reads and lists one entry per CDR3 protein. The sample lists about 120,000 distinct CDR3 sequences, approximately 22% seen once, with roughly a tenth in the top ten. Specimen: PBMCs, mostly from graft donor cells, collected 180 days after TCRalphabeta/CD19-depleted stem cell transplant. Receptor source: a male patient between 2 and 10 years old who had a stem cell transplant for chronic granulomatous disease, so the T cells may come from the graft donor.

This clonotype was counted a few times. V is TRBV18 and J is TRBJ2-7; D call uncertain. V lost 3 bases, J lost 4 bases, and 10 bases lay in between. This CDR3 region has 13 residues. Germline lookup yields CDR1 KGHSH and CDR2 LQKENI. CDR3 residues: CASSPAVFYEQYF. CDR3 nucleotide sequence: TGTGCCAGCTCACCGGCGGTGTTTTACGAGCAGTACTTC.

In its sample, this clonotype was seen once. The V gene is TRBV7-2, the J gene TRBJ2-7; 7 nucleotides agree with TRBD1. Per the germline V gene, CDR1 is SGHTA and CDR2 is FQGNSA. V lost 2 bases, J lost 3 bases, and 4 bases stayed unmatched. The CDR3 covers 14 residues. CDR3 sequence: CASSLRGRVYEQYF. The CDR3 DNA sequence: TGTGCCAGCAGCTTAAGGGGGCGCGTCTACGAGCAGTACTTC.

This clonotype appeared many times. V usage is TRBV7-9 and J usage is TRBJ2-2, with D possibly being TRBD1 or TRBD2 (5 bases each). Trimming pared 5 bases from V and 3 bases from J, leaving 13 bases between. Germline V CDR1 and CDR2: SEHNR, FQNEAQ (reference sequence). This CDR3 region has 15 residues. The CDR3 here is CASSLAGTHTGELFF. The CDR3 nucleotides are TGTGCCAGCAGCCTCGCCGGGACCCACACCGGGGAGCTGTTTTTT.

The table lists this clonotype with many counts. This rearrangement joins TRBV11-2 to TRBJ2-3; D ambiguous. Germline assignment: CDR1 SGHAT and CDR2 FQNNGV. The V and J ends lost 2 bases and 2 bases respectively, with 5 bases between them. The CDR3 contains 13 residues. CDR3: CASSLLLTDTQYF. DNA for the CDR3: TGTGCCAGCAGCTTACTCCTCACAGATACGCAGTATTTT. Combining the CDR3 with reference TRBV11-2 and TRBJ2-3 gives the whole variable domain EAGVAQSPRYKIIEKRQSVAFWCNPISGHATLYWYQQILGQGPKLLIQFQNNGVVDDSQLPKDRFSAERLKGVDSTLKIQPAKLEDSAVYLCASSLLLTDTQYFGPGTRLTVL.

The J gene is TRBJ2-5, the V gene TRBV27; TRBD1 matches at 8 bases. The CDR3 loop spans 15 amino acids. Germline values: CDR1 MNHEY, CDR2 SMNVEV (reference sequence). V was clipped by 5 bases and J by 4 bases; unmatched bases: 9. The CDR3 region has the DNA TGTGCCAGCAGTCCATCGGACAGGGTAGGAGAGACCCAGTACTTC. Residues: CASSPSDRVGETQYF.

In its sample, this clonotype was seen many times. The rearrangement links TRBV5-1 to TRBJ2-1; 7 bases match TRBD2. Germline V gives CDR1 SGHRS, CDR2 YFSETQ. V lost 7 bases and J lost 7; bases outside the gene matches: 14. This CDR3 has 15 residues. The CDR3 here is CASSLRSGADNEQFF. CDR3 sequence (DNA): TGCGCCAGCTCCCTAAGGAGCGGGGCGGATAATGAGCAGTTCTTC.

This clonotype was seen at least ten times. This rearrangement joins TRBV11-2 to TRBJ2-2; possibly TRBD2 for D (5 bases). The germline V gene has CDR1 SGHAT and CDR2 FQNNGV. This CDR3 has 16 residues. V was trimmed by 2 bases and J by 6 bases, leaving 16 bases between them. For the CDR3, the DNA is TGTGCCAGCAGCTTAATTCGAGGGAGTGGGGCCGGGGAGCTGTTTTTT. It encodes CASSLIRGSGAGELFF.

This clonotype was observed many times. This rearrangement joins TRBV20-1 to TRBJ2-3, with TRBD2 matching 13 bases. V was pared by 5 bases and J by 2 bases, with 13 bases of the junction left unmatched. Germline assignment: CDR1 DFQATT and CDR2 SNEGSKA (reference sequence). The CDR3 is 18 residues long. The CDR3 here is CSAWGLAGTSTNTDTQYF. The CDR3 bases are TGCAGTGCTTGGGGACTAGCGGGAACCTCAACCAACACAGATACGCAGTATTTT.

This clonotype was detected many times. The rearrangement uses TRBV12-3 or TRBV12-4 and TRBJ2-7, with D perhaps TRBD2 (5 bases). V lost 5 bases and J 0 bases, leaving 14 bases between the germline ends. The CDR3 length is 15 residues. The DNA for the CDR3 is TGTGCCAGCAGTCTCGGGGTGTTGGCCTCCTACGAGCAGTACTTC. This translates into CASSLGVLASYEQYF.

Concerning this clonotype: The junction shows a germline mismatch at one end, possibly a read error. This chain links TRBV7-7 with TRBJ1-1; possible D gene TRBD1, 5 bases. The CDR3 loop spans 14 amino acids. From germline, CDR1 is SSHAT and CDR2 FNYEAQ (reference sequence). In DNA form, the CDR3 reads TGTGCTAGCAGCTTAAGAGTGGGGCACGCTGAAGCTTTCTTT. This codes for CASSLRVGHAEAFF.

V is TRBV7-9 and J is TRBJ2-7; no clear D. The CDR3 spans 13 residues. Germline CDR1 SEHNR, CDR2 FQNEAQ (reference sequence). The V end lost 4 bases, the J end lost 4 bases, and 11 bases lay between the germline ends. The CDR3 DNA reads TGTGCCAGCAGCTACCCTGCACGGTACGAGCAGTACTTC. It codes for CASSYPARYEQYF.

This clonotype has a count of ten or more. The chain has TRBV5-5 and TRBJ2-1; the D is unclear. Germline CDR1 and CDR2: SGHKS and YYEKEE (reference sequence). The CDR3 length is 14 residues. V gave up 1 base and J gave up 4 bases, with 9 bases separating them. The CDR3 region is CASSLWPGYNEQFF. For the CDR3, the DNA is TGTGCCAGCAGCTTGTGGCCGGGTTACAATGAGCAGTTCTTC.

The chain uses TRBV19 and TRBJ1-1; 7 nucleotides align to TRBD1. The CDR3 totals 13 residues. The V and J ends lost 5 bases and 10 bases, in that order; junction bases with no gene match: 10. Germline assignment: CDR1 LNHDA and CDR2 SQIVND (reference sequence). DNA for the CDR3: TGTGCCAGTAGTCCCTATGCAGGGGGAAGAGCTTTCTTT. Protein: CASSPYAGGRAFF.

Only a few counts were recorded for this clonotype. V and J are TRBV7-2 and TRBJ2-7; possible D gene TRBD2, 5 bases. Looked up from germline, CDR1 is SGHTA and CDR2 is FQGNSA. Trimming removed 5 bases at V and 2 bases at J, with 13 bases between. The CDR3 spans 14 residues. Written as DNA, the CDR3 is TGTGCCAGCAGCGCCCTGAGCGGAACCTACGAGCAGTACTTC. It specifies CASSALSGTYEQYF.